This entry concerns a single TCR beta chain. Its matching antigen is unknown. The CDR3 consists of 14 residues. Deletions cut 2 bases from V and 7 bases from J, with 11 bases between. Germline CDR1 reads MDHEN; CDR2 reads SYDVKM. The record originates from a study of OX40 agonist ivuxolimab in advanced cancers. In the study overall: Dose-escalation subjects each had hepatocellular carcinoma, melanoma, renal cell or head and neck cancer. Partial responses were seen in three patients, one with hepatocellular carcinoma and two with cutaneous melanoma. General observations from the study: The antigen specificity of the peripheral T cells (those that were expanded) was not determined. Low normalized T-cell clonal expansion was additionally recorded for some nonresponders.

Assay used: immunoSEQ multiplex PCR; TCRdb lists only in-frame clones, some missing. The sample records tens of thousands of clones, roughly 82% being singletons. This TCR was sampled from an adult with an advanced solid tumor such as melanoma, head and neck, liver or kidney cancer. This specimen consisted of CD4+ or CD8+ T cells sorted from blood, obtained in a trial of the OX40 agonist ivuxolimab. The chain employs TRBV28 and TRBJ1-4, with D possibly TRBD1 on 5 matching bases. The CDR3 here is CASSLEGAGEKLFF. CDR3 nucleotides: TGTGCCAGCAGTTTAGAAGGGGCTGGTGAAAAACTGTTTTTT.